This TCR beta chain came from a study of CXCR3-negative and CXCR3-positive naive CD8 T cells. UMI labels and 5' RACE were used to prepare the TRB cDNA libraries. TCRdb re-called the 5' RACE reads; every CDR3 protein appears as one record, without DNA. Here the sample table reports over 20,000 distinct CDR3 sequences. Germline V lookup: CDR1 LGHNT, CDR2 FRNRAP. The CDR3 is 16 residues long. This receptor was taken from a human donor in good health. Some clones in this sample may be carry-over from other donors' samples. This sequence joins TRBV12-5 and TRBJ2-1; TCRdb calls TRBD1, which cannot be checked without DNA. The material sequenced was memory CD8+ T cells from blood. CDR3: CASGLQDRGLSNEQFF. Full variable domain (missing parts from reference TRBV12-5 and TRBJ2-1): DARVTQTPRHKVTEMGQEVTMRCQPILGHNTVFWYRQTMMQGLELLAYFRNRAPLDDSGMPKDRFSAEMPDATLATLKIQPSEPRDSAVYFCASGLQDRGLSNEQFFGPGTRLTVL.